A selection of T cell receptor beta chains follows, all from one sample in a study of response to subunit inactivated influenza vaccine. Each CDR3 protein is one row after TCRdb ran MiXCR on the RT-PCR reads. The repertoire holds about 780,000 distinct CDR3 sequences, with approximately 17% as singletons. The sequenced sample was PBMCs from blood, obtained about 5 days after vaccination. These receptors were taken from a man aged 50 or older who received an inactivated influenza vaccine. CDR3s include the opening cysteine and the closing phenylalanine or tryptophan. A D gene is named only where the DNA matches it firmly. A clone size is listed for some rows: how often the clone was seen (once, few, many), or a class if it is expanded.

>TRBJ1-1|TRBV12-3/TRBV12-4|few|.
CASGGYPNTEAFF
TGTGCCAGCGGAGGGTATCCGAACACTGAAGCTTTCTTT
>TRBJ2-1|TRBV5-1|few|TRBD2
CASSRGTSGGLGQFF
TGCGCCAGCAGCCGAGGGACTAGCGGGGGTCTGGGGCAGTTCTTC
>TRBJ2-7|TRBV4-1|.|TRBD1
CASSLVTGRNYEQYF
TGCGCCAGCAGCCTAGTGACAGGGAGAAACTACGAGCAGTACTTC
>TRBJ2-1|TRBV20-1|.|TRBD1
CSARHRDSYNEQFF
TGCAGTGCTAGACACCGGGACAGCTACAATGAGCAGTTCTTC
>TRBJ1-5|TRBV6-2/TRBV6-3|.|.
CASSSQVNQPQHF
TGTGCCAGCAGCTCACAAGTAAATCAGCCCCAGCATTTT
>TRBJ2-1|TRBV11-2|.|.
CASSSQRGAFTASNEQFF
TGTGCCAGCAGCTCGCAGAGGGGGGCCTTTACCGCGTCGAATGAGCAGTTCTTC
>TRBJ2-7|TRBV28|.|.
CASSAVSVSSYEQYF
TGTGCCAGCAGTGCGGTGAGCGTTAGCTCCTACGAGCAGTACTTC
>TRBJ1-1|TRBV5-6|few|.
CASSFAGQITEAFF
TGTGCCAGCAGCTTCGCCGGCCAGATCACTGAAGCTTTCTTT
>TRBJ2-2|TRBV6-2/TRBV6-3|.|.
CASSPGPKNTGELFF
TGTGCCAGCAGCCCGGGACCCAAGAACACCGGGGAGCTGTTTTTT
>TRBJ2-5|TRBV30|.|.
CAWSLRAETQYF
TGTGCCTGGAGTTTGCGAGCAGAGACCCAGTACTTC
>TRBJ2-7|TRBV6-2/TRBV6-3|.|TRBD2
CASSYLAASYEQYF
TGTGCCAGCAGTTACCTAGCGGCTTCCTACGAGCAGTACTTC
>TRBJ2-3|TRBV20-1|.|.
CGPVDKGSDTQYF
TGTGGGCCCGTGGACAAGGGCTCAGATACGCAGTATTTT
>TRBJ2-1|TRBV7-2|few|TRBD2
CASSDGTSGANNEQFF
TGTGCCAGCAGCGACGGGACTAGCGGGGCGAACAATGAGCAGTTCTTC
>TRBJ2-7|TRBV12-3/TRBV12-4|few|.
CASSPPLVPYEQYF
TGTGCCAGCAGTCCCCCATTAGTTCCCTACGAGCAGTACTTC
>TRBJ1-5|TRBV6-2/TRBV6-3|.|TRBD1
CASSFLTGGAQPQHF
TGTGCCAGCAGTTTTCTAACAGGGGGAGCTCAGCCCCAGCATTTT
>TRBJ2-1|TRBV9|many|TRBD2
CASSGHNSSGRRNEQFF
TGTGCCAGCAGCGGACACAACTCTAGCGGGAGGAGGAATGAGCAGTTCTTC
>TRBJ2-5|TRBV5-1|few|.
CASSLTPKQEIQYF
TGCGCCAGCAGCTTGACACCGAAACAAGAGATCCAGTACTTC
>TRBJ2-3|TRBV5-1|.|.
CACSLWGSGTDTQYF
TGCGCCTGCAGCTTGTGGGGTTCCGGCACAGATACGCAGTATTTT
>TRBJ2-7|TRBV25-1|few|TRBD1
CASSETGRVGEQYF
TGTGCCAGCAGTGAGACAGGGAGAGTGGGAGAGCAGTACTTC
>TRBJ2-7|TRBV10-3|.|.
CAISREEDEQYF
TGTGCCATCAGTAGGGAAGAGGACGAGCAGTACTTC
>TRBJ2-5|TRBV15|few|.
CATSTGEGLTETQYF
TGTGCCACCAGCACCGGAGAAGGACTTACAGAGACCCAGTACTTC
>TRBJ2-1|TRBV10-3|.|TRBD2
CAIRERDGYNEQFF
TGTGCCATCAGGGAGCGGGACGGCTACAATGAGCAGTTCTTC
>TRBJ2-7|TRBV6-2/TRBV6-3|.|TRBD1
CASSYSSKGDRTFNPYEQYF
TGTGCCAGCAGTTACTCGAGTAAGGGGGACAGAACGTTTAATCCCTACGAGCAGTACTTC
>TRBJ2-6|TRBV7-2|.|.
CASSLAQALSSGANVLTF
TGTGCCAGCAGCTTAGCGCAAGCGCTGTCCTCTGGGGCCAACGTCCTGACTTTC
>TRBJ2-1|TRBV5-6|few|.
CASSLGAKNEQFF
TGTGCCAGCAGCTTGGGAGCGAAGAATGAGCAGTTCTTC
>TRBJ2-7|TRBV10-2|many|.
CASSESYEQYF
TGTGCCAGCAGCGAGTCCTACGAGCAGTACTTC
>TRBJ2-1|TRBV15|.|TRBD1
CATSKDRYRGNEQFF
TGTGCCACCAGCAAGGACAGGTACAGGGGCAATGAGCAGTTCTTC
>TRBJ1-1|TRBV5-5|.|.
CASSFYQGTEAFF
TGTGCCAGCAGCTTCTACCAAGGGACTGAAGCTTTCTTT
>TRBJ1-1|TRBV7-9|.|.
CASSFSRHFYTEAFF
TGTGCCAGCAGCTTCAGTAGGCACTTCTACACTGAAGCTTTCTTT
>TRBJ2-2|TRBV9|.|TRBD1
CASSERQGGTGELFF
TGTGCCAGCAGCGAGAGACAGGGCGGCACCGGGGAGCTGTTTTTT
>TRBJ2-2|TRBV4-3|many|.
CASSQDARGLGELFF
TGCGCCAGCAGCCAAGATGCCAGGGGCCTCGGGGAGCTGTTTTTT
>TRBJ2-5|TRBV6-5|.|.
CASSYSSPAQETQYF
TGTGCCAGCAGTTACTCGAGTCCAGCACAAGAGACCCAGTACTTC
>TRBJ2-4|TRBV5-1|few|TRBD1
CASSSFSGGTKNIQYF
TGCGCCAGCAGCTCGTTTTCAGGGGGTACCAAAAACATTCAGTACTTC
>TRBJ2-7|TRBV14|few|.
CASSQDIGYYEQYF
TGTGCCAGCAGCCAAGATATCGGTTACTACGAGCAGTACTTC
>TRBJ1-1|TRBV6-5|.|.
CASSYSGYMNTEAFF
TGTGCCAGCAGTTACTCGGGATACATGAACACTGAAGCTTTCTTT
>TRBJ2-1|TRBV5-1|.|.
CASSSSNLARPYNEQFF
TGCGCCAGCAGCTCTTCTAATTTAGCTCGACCCTACAATGAGCAGTTCTTC
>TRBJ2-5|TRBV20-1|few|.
CSANPAGYGETQYF
TGCAGTGCCAACCCGGCGGGCTATGGGGAGACCCAGTACTTC
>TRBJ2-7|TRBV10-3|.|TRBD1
CAISGGWDRVGYEQYF
TGTGCCATCAGTGGTGGGTGGGACAGGGTTGGATACGAGCAGTACTTC
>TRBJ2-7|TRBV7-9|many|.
CASSLKGRSYEQYF
TGTGCCAGCAGCTTAAAGGGGCGGAGCTACGAGCAGTACTTC
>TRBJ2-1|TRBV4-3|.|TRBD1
CASSQDFEGAPYNEQFF
TGCGCCAGCAGCCAAGATTTTGAGGGGGCCCCCTACAATGAGCAGTTCTTC
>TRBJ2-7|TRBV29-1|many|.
CSVDDGVKQYF
TGCAGCGTTGATGATGGGGTAAAGCAGTACTTC
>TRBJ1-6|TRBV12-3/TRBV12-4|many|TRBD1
CASSPRQGSSPLHF
TGTGCCAGCAGTCCCCGACAGGGTAGCTCACCCCTCCACTTT
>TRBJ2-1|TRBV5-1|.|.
CASSLDLGTSYNEQFF
TGCGCCAGCAGCTTGGACCTCGGGACCTCCTACAATGAGCAGTTCTTC
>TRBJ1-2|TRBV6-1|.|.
CASTAEFGYGYTF
TGTGCCAGCACGGCAGAATTTGGCTATGGCTACACCTTC
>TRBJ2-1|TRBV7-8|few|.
CASSPRQASNEQFF
TGTGCCAGCAGCCCGAGACAGGCTTCCAATGAGCAGTTCTTC
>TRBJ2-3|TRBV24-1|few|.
CATSDWTQAQYF
TGTGCCACCAGTGACTGGACTCAAGCGCAGTATTTT
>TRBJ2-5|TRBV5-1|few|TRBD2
CASSPGLAFYQETQYF
TGCGCCAGCAGCCCGGGACTAGCGTTCTACCAAGAGACCCAGTACTTC
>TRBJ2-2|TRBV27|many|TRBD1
CASSLRTGVTGELFF
TGTGCCAGCAGTTTAAGGACAGGGGTTACCGGGGAGCTGTTTTTT
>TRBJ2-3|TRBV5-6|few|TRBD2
CASSFSLAGPSSTDTQYF
TGTGCCAGCAGCTTTTCTCTAGCGGGGCCCTCTAGCACAGATACGCAGTATTTT
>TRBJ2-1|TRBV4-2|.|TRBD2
CASSQEPAGREQFF
TGTGCCAGCAGCCAAGAACCAGCGGGGCGTGAGCAGTTCTTC
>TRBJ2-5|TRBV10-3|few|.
CAISESGRETQYF
TGTGCCATCAGTGAGTCGGGGAGAGAGACCCAGTACTTC
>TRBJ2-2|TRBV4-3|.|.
CASSQGASGVNTGELFF
TGCGCCAGCAGCCAAGGAGCCTCAGGGGTTAACACCGGGGAGCTGTTTTTT
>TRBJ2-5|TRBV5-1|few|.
CASSLEGRKETQYF
TGCGCCAGCAGCTTGGAAGGGCGGAAGGAGACCCAGTACTTC
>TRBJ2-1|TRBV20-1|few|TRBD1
CSARGQGVRNEQFF
TGCAGTGCTCGCGGACAGGGGGTTCGAAATGAGCAGTTCTTC
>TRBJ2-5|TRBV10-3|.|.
CAISESRRGKETQYF
TGTGCCATCAGTGAGTCGAGGCGGGGTAAAGAGACCCAGTACTTC
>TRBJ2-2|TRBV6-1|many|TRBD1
CASSAYRGMEELFF
TGTGCCAGCAGTGCTTACAGGGGAATGGAGGAGCTGTTTTTT
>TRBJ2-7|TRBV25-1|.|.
CASSDPGHSYEQYF
TGTGCCAGCAGTGACCCGGGACACTCCTACGAGCAGTACTTC